This TCR beta chain was sequenced for a study of lymphopenia after photon versus proton radiotherapy. Data came from immunoSEQ multiplex PCR; TCRdb stores just in-frame clones and leaves some out. The table has some 40,000 clones, approximately 90% seen once. The sequences come from peripheral blood, collected from a patient treated with photon-based radiotherapy. This TCR was recovered from a man in his fifties or sixties with cholangiocarcinoma.

CDR3 nucleotide sequence: TGTGCCAGCAGCGTAGCCGGTCAGCCCTACGAGCAGTACTTC. This translates into CASSVAGQPYEQYF. V is TRBV9 and J is TRBJ2-5; D gene unclear. The assigned J gene may be wrong: the sequence end matches TRBJ2-7 better. CDR3 length: 14 amino acids. From germline, CDR1 is SGDLS and CDR2 YYNGEE.